This T cell receptor (beta chain) derives from a study of T cell clonality in common variable immunodeficiency. Study-wide results and caveats: Fewer TCRbeta clones were shared among CVID subjects than controls.

Sequencing used immunoSEQ multiplex PCR; TCRdb keeps in-frame clones, though not all of them. The profile covers about 34,000 clones, none occurring a single time. Patients and controls were mostly of Caucasian heritage. This clone was seen at least ten times. Its antigen is unidentified. The read gets to within 3 residues of the CDR3 end, and the germline J gene fills in the rest. Per the germline V gene, CDR1 is MNHEY and CDR2 is SVGEGT. The CDR3 totals 11 residues. Sequencing input: peripheral blood mononuclear cells. The receptor was derived from a person between 18 and 75 years old in good health. This chain uses TRBV6-2 or TRBV6-3 with TRBJ1-3; TRBD1 aligns across 9 bases. The CDR3 loop is CASSPGTGIYF. CDR3 bases read: TGTGCCAGCAGCCCCGGGACAGGG.